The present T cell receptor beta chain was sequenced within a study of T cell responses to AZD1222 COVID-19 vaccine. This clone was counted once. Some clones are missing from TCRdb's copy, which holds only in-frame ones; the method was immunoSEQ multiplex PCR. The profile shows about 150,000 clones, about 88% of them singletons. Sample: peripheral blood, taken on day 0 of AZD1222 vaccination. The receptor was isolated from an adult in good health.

The CDR3 is CASRWQGTNYGYTF. CDR3 nucleotide sequence: TGTGCCAGCAGATGGCAGGGGACTAACTATGGCTACACCTTC. This chain connects TRBV5-4 to TRBJ1-2; D might be TRBD1 (6 bases). Trimming cost V 5 bases and J 0 bases, with 11 bases left between them. The CDR3 is 14 residues long. CDR1 SGHNT and CDR2 YYREEE come from the germline V gene (reference sequence).